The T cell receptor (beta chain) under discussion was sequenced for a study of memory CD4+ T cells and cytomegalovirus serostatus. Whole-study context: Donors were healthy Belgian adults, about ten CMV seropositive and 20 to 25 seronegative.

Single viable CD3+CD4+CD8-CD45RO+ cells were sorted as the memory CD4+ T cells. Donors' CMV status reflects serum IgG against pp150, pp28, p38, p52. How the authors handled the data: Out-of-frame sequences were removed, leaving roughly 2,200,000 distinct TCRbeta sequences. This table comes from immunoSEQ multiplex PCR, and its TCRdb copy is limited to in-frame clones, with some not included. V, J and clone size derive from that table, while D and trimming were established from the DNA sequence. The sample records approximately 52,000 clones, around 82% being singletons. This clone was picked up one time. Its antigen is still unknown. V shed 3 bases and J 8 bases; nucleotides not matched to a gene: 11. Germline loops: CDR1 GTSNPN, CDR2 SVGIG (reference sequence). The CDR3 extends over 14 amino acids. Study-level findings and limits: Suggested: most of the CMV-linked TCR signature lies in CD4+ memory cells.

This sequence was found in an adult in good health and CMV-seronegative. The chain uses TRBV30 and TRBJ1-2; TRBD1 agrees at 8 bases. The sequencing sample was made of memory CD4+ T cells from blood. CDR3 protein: CAWRLWTGSHGYTF. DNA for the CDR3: TGTGCCTGGAGACTCTGGACAGGGTCCCACGGCTACACCTTC.